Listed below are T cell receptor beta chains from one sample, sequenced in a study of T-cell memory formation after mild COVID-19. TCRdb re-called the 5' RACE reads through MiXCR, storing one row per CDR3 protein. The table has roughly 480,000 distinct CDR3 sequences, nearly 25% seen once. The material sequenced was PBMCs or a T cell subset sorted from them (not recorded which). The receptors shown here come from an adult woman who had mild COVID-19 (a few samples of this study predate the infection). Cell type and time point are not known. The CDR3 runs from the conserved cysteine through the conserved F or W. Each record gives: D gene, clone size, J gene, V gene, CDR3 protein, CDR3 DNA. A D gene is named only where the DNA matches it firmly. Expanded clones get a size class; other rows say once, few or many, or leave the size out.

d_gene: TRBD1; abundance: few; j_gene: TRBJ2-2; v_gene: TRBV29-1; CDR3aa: CSGGQTNTGELFF; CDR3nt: TGCAGCGGGGGACAGACGAACACCGGGGAGCTGTTTTTT
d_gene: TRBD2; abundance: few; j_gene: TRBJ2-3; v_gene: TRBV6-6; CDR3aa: CASSYPLRGGVTDTQYF; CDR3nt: TGTGCCAGCAGTTACCCCCTTCGCGGGGGGGTCACAGATACGCAGTATTTT
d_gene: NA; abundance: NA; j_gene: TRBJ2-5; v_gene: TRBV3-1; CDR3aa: CASSQDLGGLSGETQYF; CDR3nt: TGTGCCAGCAGCCAAGATTTGGGGGGTCTTTCCGGGGAGACCCAGTACTTC
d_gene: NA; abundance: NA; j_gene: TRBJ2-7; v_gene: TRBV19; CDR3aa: CASSRGAGLSYEQYF; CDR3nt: TGTGCCAGTAGTCGCGGGGCAGGGCTCTCCTACGAGCAGTACTTC
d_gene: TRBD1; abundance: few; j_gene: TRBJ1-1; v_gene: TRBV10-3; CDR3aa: CAIRGQGRNTEAFF; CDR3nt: TGTGCCATCAGGGGACAGGGAAGGAACACTGAAGCTTTCTTT
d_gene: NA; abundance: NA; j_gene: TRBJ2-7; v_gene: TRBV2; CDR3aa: CASSGDQQGMQYF; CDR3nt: TGTGCCAGCAGCGGAGATCAACAGGGCATGCAGTACTTC
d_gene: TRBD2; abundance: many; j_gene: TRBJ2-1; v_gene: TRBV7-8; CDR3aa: CASSLGASGTFNEQFF; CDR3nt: TGTGCCAGCAGCTTAGGGGCTAGCGGGACCTTCAATGAGCAGTTCTTC
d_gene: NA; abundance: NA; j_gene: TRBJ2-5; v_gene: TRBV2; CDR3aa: CASRTQGLETQYF; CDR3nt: TGTGCCAGCAGGACTCAGGGGCTAGAGACCCAGTACTTC
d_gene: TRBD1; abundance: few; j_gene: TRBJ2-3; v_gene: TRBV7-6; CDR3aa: CASSDTGGYSSDTQYF; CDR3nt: TGTGCCAGCAGCGACACAGGGGGCTATAGCTCAGATACGCAGTATTTT
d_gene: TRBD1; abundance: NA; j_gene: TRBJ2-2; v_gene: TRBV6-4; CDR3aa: CASRTGADTGELFF; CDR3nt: TGTGCCAGCCGGACAGGGGCTGACACCGGGGAGCTGTTTTTT
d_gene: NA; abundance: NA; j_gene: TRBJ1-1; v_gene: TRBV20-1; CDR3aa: CRRSSPGSVDTEAFF; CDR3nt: TGCAGGCGGTCTTCTCCAGGGTCGGTGGACACTGAAGCTTTCTTT
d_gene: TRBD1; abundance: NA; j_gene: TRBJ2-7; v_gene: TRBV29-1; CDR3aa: CSVGQGREQYF; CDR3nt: TGCAGCGTCGGACAGGGGCGGGAGCAGTACTTC
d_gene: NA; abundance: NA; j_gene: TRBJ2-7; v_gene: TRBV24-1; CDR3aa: CATSDSLEGTYEQYF; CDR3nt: TGTGCCACCAGTGATTCATTGGAGGGAACCTACGAGCAGTACTTC
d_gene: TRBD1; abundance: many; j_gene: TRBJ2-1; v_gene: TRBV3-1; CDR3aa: CASSPRDRSSYNEQFF; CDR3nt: TGTGCCAGCAGCCCCCGGGACAGAAGCTCCTACAATGAGCAGTTCTTC
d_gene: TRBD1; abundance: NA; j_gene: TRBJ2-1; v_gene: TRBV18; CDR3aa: CASSPFLTGMNEQFF; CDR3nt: TGTGCCAGCTCACCATTTCTGACAGGGATGAATGAGCAGTTCTTC
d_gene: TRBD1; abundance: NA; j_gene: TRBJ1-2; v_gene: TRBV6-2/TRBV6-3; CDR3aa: CASSNRGSYGYTF; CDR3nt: TGTGCCAGCAGCAACAGGGGATCGTATGGCTACACCTTC
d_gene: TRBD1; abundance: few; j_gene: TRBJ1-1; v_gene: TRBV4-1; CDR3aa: CASSLGQGGTADTEAFF; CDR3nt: TGCGCCAGCAGCCTCGGACAGGGAGGCACGGCGGACACTGAAGCTTTCTTT
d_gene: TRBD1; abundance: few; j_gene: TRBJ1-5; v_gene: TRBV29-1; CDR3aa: CSVAGGREQPQHF; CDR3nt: TGCAGCGTTGCAGGGGGACGGGAGCAGCCCCAGCATTTT
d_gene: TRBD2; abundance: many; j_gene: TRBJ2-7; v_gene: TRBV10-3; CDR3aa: CAISALRAGGGYEQYF; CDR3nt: TGTGCCATCAGTGCATTACGAGCGGGAGGCGGCTACGAGCAGTACTTC
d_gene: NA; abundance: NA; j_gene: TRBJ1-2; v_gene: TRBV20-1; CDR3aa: CSAREGSGGNGYTF; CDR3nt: TGCAGTGCTAGAGAAGGGAGTGGGGGTAATGGCTACACCTTC
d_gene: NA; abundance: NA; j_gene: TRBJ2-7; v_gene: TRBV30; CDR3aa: CASGVGNSYEQYF; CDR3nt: TGTGCCTCTGGCGTTGGGAACTCCTACGAGCAGTACTTC